This T cell receptor (beta chain) was retrieved from a study of CD8 T cells in ankylosing spondylitis. Study results and limitations: A TCR beta motif of 8 or 9 highly homologous variants appeared characteristic of ankylosing spondylitis blood.

Via MiXCR, TCRdb re-called the 5' RACE reads, giving one row per CDR3 protein. The sample comprises some 29,000 distinct CDR3 sequences, 5.5% to 8% of which are singletons, and 10% to 13% rests with the top ten. This clonotype was seen many times. The target antigen is unknown. This TCR was recovered from a male donor with ankylosing spondylitis or in good health (not recorded which). Material for sequencing was blood, either unsorted or a sorted T cell fraction (not recorded which).

The CDR3 coding sequence is TGCGCCAGCAGCTTGGGACTAGCGGGGGCGAACACCGGGGAGCTGTTTTTT. This gives the protein CASSLGLAGANTGELFF. The gene calls are TRBV5-1 and TRBJ2-2, with 12 bases fitting TRBD2. CDR1 is SGHRS, CDR2 YFSETQ, per germline. Unmatched junction bases numbered 0, after V lost 0 bases and J lost 0 bases. The CDR3 has 17 amino acids.